What follows describes a single T cell receptor (beta chain). What it recognizes is unknown. The CDR3 length is 13 residues. The germline CDR1 and CDR2 sequences are MNHNS and SASEGT. V was cut by 6 bases and J by 3 bases, with 8 bases left in between. The data derive from a study of shared clonotypes between healthy human individuals. Study results and limitations: Sharing across four donors was highest in naive CD4 (approximately 5%) and lowest in memory CD8 (roughly 0.4%). Expectations were that clonotype sharing among donors would be affected by sequencing depth.

It was across several immunoSEQ plates that each subset's genomic DNA was evenly split. TCRdb's table, derived via immunoSEQ multiplex PCR, lists solely in-frame clones and lacks some. Counted here are some 980,000 clones, over 60% occurring once; the ten biggest clones make up about 1.5%. This rearrangement joins TRBV6-1 to TRBJ2-2; D uncertain. The sequence came from a man between 18 and 35 years old in good health. Sequenced: memory CD4+ T cells sorted from blood. Subset given: CD45RA-negative fraction. The CDR3 sequence is CASRGSDTGELFF. In nucleotides, the CDR3 is TGTGCCAGCAGGGGGTCGGACACCGGGGAGCTGTTTTTT.